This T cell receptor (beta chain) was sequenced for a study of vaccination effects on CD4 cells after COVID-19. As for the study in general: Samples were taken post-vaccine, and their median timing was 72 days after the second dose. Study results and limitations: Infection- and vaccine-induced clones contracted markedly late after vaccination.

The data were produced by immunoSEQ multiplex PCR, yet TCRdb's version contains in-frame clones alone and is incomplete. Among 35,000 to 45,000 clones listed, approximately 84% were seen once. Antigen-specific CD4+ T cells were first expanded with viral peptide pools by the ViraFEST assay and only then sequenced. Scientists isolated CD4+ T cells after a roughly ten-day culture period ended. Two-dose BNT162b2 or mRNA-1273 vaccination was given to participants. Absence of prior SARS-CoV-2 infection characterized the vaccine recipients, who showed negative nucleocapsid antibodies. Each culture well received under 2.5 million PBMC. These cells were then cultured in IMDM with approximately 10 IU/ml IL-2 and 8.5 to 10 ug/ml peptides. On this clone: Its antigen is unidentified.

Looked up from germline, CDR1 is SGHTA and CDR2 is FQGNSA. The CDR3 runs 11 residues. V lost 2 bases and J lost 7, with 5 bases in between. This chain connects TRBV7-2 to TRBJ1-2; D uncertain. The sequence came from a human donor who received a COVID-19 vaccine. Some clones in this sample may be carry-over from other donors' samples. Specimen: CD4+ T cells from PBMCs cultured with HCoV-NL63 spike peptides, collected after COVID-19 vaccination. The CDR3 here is CASSLTTGYTF. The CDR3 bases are TGTGCCAGCAGCTTAACGACTGGCTACACCTTC.